One sample yielded the 29 T cell receptor beta chains listed below, sequenced in a study of response to subunit inactivated influenza vaccine. TCRdb fed the RT-PCR reads into MiXCR, producing one record per CDR3 protein. The sample holds approximately 570,000 distinct CDR3 sequences, under 9% seen once. The sequencing used PBMCs from blood, collected less than 30 months after vaccination. These receptors all stem from a man between 50 and 70 years old who received an inactivated influenza vaccine.

This clonotype was counted a few times. This rearrangement joins TRBV6-2 or TRBV6-3 to TRBJ2-1; TRBD2 agrees at 8 bases. The CDR3 runs to 16 residues. Trimming took 6 bases from V and 0 from J; bases not matched to a gene: 7. Germline assignment: CDR1 MNHEY and CDR2 SVGEGT. Here the CDR3 reads CASRILAESSYNEQFF. DNA for the CDR3: TGTGCCAGCAGGATACTAGCGGAAAGCTCCTACAATGAGCAGTTCTTC.

This clonotype occurred a few times. J is TRBJ2-1 and V is TRBV20-1; 10 bases match TRBD2. The CDR3 is made up of 15 amino acids. The germline V gene encodes CDR1 DFQATT and CDR2 SNEGSKA (reference sequence). Germline trimming cut 5 bases from V and 7 bases from J; bases unmatched to any gene: 11. The CDR3 protein is CSAGLTSGAKNEQFF. The CDR3 DNA reads as TGCAGTGCTGGGCTAACTAGCGGGGCAAAGAATGAGCAGTTCTTC.

This clonotype occurred many times. The gene calls are TRBV12-3 or TRBV12-4 and TRBJ2-1; D is ambiguous. Trimming took 3 bases from V and 4 from J, leaving 7 bases between them. This CDR3 comprises 13 residues. The CDR3 nucleotides are TGTGCCAGCAGTTTGATACTATACAATGAGCAGTTCTTC. Amino acids: CASSLILYNEQFF.

This clonotype was recorded at least ten times. The rearrangement uses TRBV5-6 and TRBJ2-3, with TRBD1 identical over 8 bases. The V gene end was trimmed by 2 bases and the J gene end by 1 base; junction bases not matched to a gene: 6. CDR3 size: 16 residues. Germline CDR1 and CDR2: SGHDT and YYEEEE. CDR3 sequence (DNA): TGTGCCAGCAGCTTCTCTTCGGACAGGGGCACAGATACGCAGTATTTT. Encoded protein: CASSFSSDRGTDTQYF.

The V and J genes are TRBV24-1 and TRBJ2-1; D may be TRBD1 (6 bases). Trimming took 3 bases from V and 7 from J, leaving 18 bases between them. Germline CDR1 reads KGHDR; CDR2 reads SFDVKD. The CDR3 runs to 16 residues. The CDR3: CATSDRARGRGNEQFF. The CDR3 DNA is TGTGCCACCAGTGATCGGGCCCGAGGCAGGGGAAATGAGCAGTTCTTC.

J is TRBJ2-5 and V is TRBV20-1; 9 bases are a match to TRBD1. Looked up from germline, CDR1 is DFQATT and CDR2 is SNEGSKA (reference sequence). The CDR3 contains 15 residues. J gave up 7 bases and V 2 bases, and 11 bases lay outside the gene matches. The CDR3 protein is CSARSSGTGLGTQYF. The CDR3 region has the DNA TGCAGTGCTAGATCATCAGGGACAGGGCTCGGGACCCAGTACTTC.

The chain links TRBV3-1 to TRBJ2-5, with TRBD1 as a possible D gene (6 bases). This CDR3 has 16 amino acids. V was shortened by 0 bases and J by 5 bases, with 16 bases between the two germline ends. Germline lookup yields CDR1 LGHDT and CDR2 YNNKEL (reference sequence). This chain's CDR3 is CASSQDYVITGETQYF. The CDR3 region has the DNA TGTGCCAGCAGCCAAGATTATGTGATCACAGGGGAGACCCAGTACTTC.

Points on this clonotype: Possible read error: a much larger clone is one base away. V is TRBV29-1 and J is TRBJ2-1; 9 bases fit TRBD1. The CDR3 has 16 amino acids. Germline lookup yields CDR1 SQVTM and CDR2 ANQGSEA. This CDR3 reads CSVGGTGKLLRNERFF. The CDR3 coding sequence is TGCAGCGTGGGAGGGACAGGGAAGCTACTACGCAATGAGCGGTTCTTC.

This clonotype was counted many times. The chain carries TRBV12-3 or TRBV12-4 and TRBJ2-1; 8 bases fit TRBD2. The CDR3 contains 14 residues. The junction had 6 bases not matched to a gene; V was cut back by 1 base and J by 10 bases. CDR3 coding DNA: TGTGCCAGCAGTTTAGAAAGACTAGCGAGGGAGCAGTTCTTC. This codes for CASSLERLAREQFF.

This clonotype occurred a few times. The chain links TRBV15 to TRBJ2-7, with D perhaps TRBD1 (6 bases). Germline V gene sequence: CDR1 LNHNV, CDR2 YYDKDF (reference sequence). The CDR3 extends over 14 amino acids. Trimming removed 5 bases at V and 2 bases at J, with 13 bases between. The CDR3 sequence: CATSPGTSTYEQYF. DNA for the CDR3: TGTGCCACCAGCCCCGGGACATCTACCTACGAGCAGTACTTC.

This clonotype was counted a single time. The rearrangement uses TRBV2 and TRBJ2-1; 11 bases match TRBD1. The V gene's germline CDR1 is SNHLY and CDR2 FYNNEI. With 6 bases clipped from V and 9 bases from J, the junction kept 4 bases outside the gene matches. The length of the CDR3 is 13 residues. The CDR3 here is CASRGQGAGEQFF. CDR3 coding DNA: TGTGCCAGCAGAGGACAGGGGGCAGGTGAGCAGTTCTTC.

This clonotype has more than one count but fewer than ten. V usage is TRBV10-3 and J usage is TRBJ2-7; 11 bases fit TRBD1. Germline V CDR1 and CDR2: ENHRY, SYGVKD. This CDR3 is built from 14 residues. After removal of 5 bases from V and 5 bases from J, the junction contained 5 bases not matched to a gene. The CDR3 loop reads CAISRTGGINEQYF. The CDR3 coding sequence is TGTGCCATCAGTAGGACAGGGGGCATCAACGAGCAGTACTTC.

V gene TRBV29-1 combines with J gene TRBJ1-2; D is unclear. Trimming cost V 4 bases and J 7 bases, with 16 bases left between them. CDR1 and CDR2 (germline): SQVTM, ANQGSEA. The CDR3 contains 13 residues. The CDR3 loop reads CSVGLARRAGYTF. CDR3 DNA: TGCAGCGTTGGTTTGGCGAGACGAGCTGGCTACACCTTC. The full variable domain, in which reference TRBV29-1 and TRBJ1-2 provide the parts outside the CDR3, is SAVISQKPSRDICQRGTSLTIQCQVDSQVTMMFWYRQQPGQSLTLIATANQGSEATYESGFVIDKFPISRPNLTFSTLTVSNMSPEDSSIYLCSVGLARRAGYTFGSGTRLTVV.

The chain joins TRBV20-1 to TRBJ2-1; D gene ambiguous. V was cut by 3 bases and J by 5 bases, with 5 bases left in between. CDR3 length: 11 amino acids. The germline gives CDR1 DFQATT, CDR2 SNEGSKA (reference sequence). CDR3: CSASRDNEQFF. CDR3 DNA: TGCAGTGCTAGCCGGGACAATGAGCAGTTCTTC.

The chain recombines TRBV5-1 with TRBJ2-7; perhaps TRBD1 as D (5 bases). The CDR3 length is 14 residues. CDR1 and CDR2 from the germline V gene are SGHRS and YFSETQ. The V end was cut by 5 bases, the J end by 2 bases, with 14 bases between. The CDR3 nucleotides read TGCGCCAGCAGAAGACAGAGTACAACCTACGAGCAGTACTTC. Translating it yields CASRRQSTTYEQYF.

The chain couples TRBV20-1 to TRBJ2-5; D might be TRBD2 (5 bases). The V end lost 0 bases, the J end lost 3 bases, and 5 bases lay between the germline ends. Germline CDR1 reads DFQATT; CDR2 reads SNEGSKA (reference sequence). The length of the CDR3 is 12 residues. The CDR3 DNA reads as TGCAGTGCTAGAGAGAGGGAAGAGACCCAGTACTTC. This codes for CSAREREETQYF.

V gene TRBV12-3 or TRBV12-4 combines with J gene TRBJ1-2, with 7 bases that match TRBD1. The J segment lost 4 bases and the V segment lost 1 base, leaving 6 bases of the junction unmatched. The CDR3 is made up of 15 amino acids. The CDR3 reads CASSLGDSPSYGYTF. DNA of the CDR3: TGTGCCAGCAGTTTAGGGGACAGTCCTTCCTATGGCTACACCTTC.

The chain employs TRBV19 and TRBJ2-1, with D perhaps given as TRBD1 or TRBD2 (5 bases each). The CDR3 has 13 residues. The germline V gene has CDR1 LNHDA and CDR2 SQIVND (reference sequence). Trimming pared 6 bases from V and 10 bases from J, leaving 16 bases between. This CDR3 reads CASSRDGSFEQFF. CDR3 bases: TGTGCCAGTAGCCGGGACGGATCCTTCGAGCAGTTCTTC.

The CDR3 reads CASSTDRQGTQYF. Written as DNA, the CDR3 is TGCGCCAGCAGCACGGACAGGCAGGGGACCCAGTACTTC. The chain carries TRBV5-1 and TRBJ2-5, with 7 nucleotides matching TRBD1. This CDR3 has 13 amino acids. In germline, CDR1 is SGHRS, CDR2 YFSETQ. V lost 4 bases to trimming and J lost 7 bases; unmatched junction nucleotides: 7.

This clonotype was observed many times. The chain links TRBV7-2 to TRBJ1-5; tentatively, D is TRBD1 (5 bases). Trimming cost V 1 base and J 9 bases, with 16 bases left between them. The CDR3 is 15 amino acids. Germline loops: CDR1 SGHTA, CDR2 FQGNSA. The CDR3 DNA follows: TGTGCCAGCAGCTTAGGATGGAGTGGCCAGGGGCCCCAGCATTTT. Amino acids: CASSLGWSGQGPQHF. The variable domain in full, with the rest retrieved from reference TRBV7-2 and TRBJ1-5, is GAGVSQSPSNKVTEKGKDVELRCDPISGHTALYWYRQSLGQGLEFLIYFQGNSAPDKSGLPSDRFSAERTGGSVSTLTIQRTQQEDSAVYLCASSLGWSGQGPQHFGDGTRLSIL.

V is TRBV6-1 and J is TRBJ1-1; no clear D. CDR3 size: 16 residues. V was pared by 6 bases and J by 0 bases, with 17 bases between. In germline, CDR1 is MNHNS, CDR2 SASEGT. CDR3 in DNA: TGTGCCAGCAGAGTCCGTCTAACAGAGTTGAACACTGAAGCTTTCTTT. It specifies CASRVRLTELNTEAFF.

The rearrangement joins TRBV20-1 to TRBJ1-4, with a tentative D call TRBD1 (5 bases). The V and J ends lost 7 bases and 8 bases respectively, with 11 bases between them. The CDR3 consists of 11 residues. CDR1 is DFQATT and CDR2 is SNEGSKA in the germline V gene (reference sequence). The CDR3 sequence is CSVFGDEKLFF. The CDR3 coding sequence is TGCAGTGTTTTCGGGGACGAAAAACTGTTTTTT.

This clonotype was counted only a few times. The V gene is TRBV2, the J gene TRBJ2-3, with 7 bases that match TRBD1. Germline CDR1 reads SNHLY; CDR2 reads FYNNEI. Trimming removed 11 bases from V and 3 bases from J; junction bases left unmatched: 11. The CDR3 consists of 14 residues. CDR3 sequence (DNA): TGTGCCGCCTTATTGACAGGGTATACAGATACGCAGTATTTT. Protein: CAALLTGYTDTQYF. The whole variable domain, remainder taken from reference TRBV2 and TRBJ2-3, is EPEVTQTPSHQVTQMGQEVILRCVPISNHLYFYWYRQILGQKVEFLVSFYNNEISEKSEIFDDQFSVERPDGSNFTLKIRSTKLEDSAMYFCAALLTGYTDTQYFGPGTRLTVL.

The chain is built from TRBV7-6 and TRBJ1-5, with 7 bases fitting TRBD1. The CDR3 extends over 15 amino acids. Germline CDR1 and CDR2: SGHVS and FNYEAQ. The V and J ends lost 5 bases and 9 bases, in that order; junction bases with no gene match: 13. The CDR3 sequence is CASSPETGTFAPQHF. The CDR3, as DNA: TGTGCCAGCAGCCCCGAGACAGGGACGTTTGCGCCCCAGCATTTT.

This clonotype occurred many times. The chain joins TRBV11-2 to TRBJ2-2; the match to TRBD1 covers 8 bases. The CDR3 is 15 residues long. V dropped 5 bases and J dropped 0; count of bases not matched to a gene: 2. Germline V CDR1 and CDR2: SGHAT, FQNNGV. This CDR3 reads CASSPGGTNTGELFF. The CDR3 bases are TGTGCCAGCAGCCCAGGGGGCACGAACACCGGGGAGCTGTTTTTT.

There are many counts of this clonotype. The chain couples TRBV7-2 to TRBJ1-5, with 8 positions matching TRBD1. The V gene's germline CDR1 is SGHTA and CDR2 FQGNSA. V lost 7 bases to trimming and J lost 3 bases; unmatched junction nucleotides: 5. CDR3 length equals 14 residues. The CDR3 reads CASTSGGYNQPQHF. The DNA for the CDR3 is TGTGCCAGCACCTCAGGGGGCTACAATCAGCCCCAGCATTTT.

The V and J genes are TRBV14 and TRBJ2-5; D not resolved. Trimming removed 3 bases from V and 3 bases from J, with 17 bases in between. Germline CDR1 and CDR2: SGHDN and FVKESK. The CDR3 extends over 16 amino acids. CDR3 sequence (DNA): TGTGCCAGCAGCCAGTTGGTAAACAAGAAAAAAGAGACCCAGTACTTC. Protein product: CASSQLVNKKKETQYF. The full variable domain, with the rest looked up from reference TRBV14 and TRBJ2-5, is EAGVTQFPSHSVIEKGQTVTLRCDPISGHDNLYWYRRVMGKEIKFLLHFVKESKQDESGMPNNRFLAERTGGTYSTLKVQPAELEDSGVYFCASSQLVNKKKETQYFGPGTRLLVL.

This clonotype was seen ten or more times. V and J are TRBV7-9 and TRBJ1-1; possible D gene TRBD1, 6 bases. The V gene's germline CDR1 is SEHNR and CDR2 FQNEAQ (reference sequence). V dropped 0 bases and J dropped 4 bases, with 12 bases sitting between them. The CDR3 sequence is 15 residues long. The CDR3 protein is CASSLAAGAGTEAFF. The DNA of the CDR3 is TGTGCCAGCAGCTTAGCCGCGGGGGCGGGCACTGAAGCTTTCTTT.

The chain employs TRBV11-2 and TRBJ2-3, with 8 bases lining up with TRBD2. The CDR3 totals 18 residues. Losses at the gene ends were 0 bases for V and 2 bases for J; bases not matched to a gene: 10. Germline values: CDR1 SGHAT, CDR2 FQNNGV. The CDR3: CASSLDRLAGILTDTQYF. The CDR3 nucleotides are TGTGCCAGCAGCTTAGATCGTTTAGCGGGGATACTCACAGATACGCAGTATTTT. Supplemented by reference TRBV11-2 and TRBJ2-3, the full variable domain reads EAGVAQSPRYKIIEKRQSVAFWCNPISGHATLYWYQQILGQGPKLLIQFQNNGVVDDSQLPKDRFSAERLKGVDSTLKIQPAKLEDSAVYLCASSLDRLAGILTDTQYFGPGTRLTVL.